This TCR beta chain was sequenced during a study of blood T cell repertoires in COVID-19. Assay used: immunoSEQ multiplex PCR; TCRdb lists only in-frame clones, some missing. The sample shows about 400,000 clones, around 90% of them seen only once. J was trimmed by 1 base and V by 4 bases; bases with no gene match: 8. Germline-derived CDR1 and CDR2 are LNHNV and YYDKDF (reference sequence). The length of the CDR3 is 16 residues. This chain joins TRBV15 and TRBJ2-5; 8 nucleotides match TRBD1. The sequenced sample was PBMCs or T cells enriched from blood (not recorded which). The TCR was taken from a middle-aged woman with acute COVID-19. The CDR3 protein is CATSTALGQGQETQYF. In DNA, the CDR3 is TGTGCCACCAGCACCGCCTTAGGACAGGGCCAAGAGACCCAGTACTTC.